Each of the 24 T cell receptor beta chains below was sequenced from the same sample in a study of T cell responses to AZD1222 COVID-19 vaccine. Sequencing used immunoSEQ multiplex PCR; TCRdb keeps in-frame clones, though not all of them. This sample has about 210,000 clones; roughly 94% occur once, and the top ten carry 1.7%. Material: peripheral blood, obtained 28 days after the second dose of the MenACWY control vaccine. Receptors originate from an adult who received the MenACWY meningococcal vaccine as a control.

The genes are TRBV12-1 and TRBJ2-3; TRBD2, the table's D call, was not compared with the DNA. TRBV12-1 is noted as a pseudogene. The CDR3 totals 14 residues. The CDR3 nucleotides are TGTGCCAGCAGCTTTATGGAGTCCTCCGATACGCAGTATTTT. Translated, it gives CASSFMESSDTQYF.

This chain uses TRBV10-3 with TRBJ2-7, with 12 nucleotides matching TRBD1. The CDR3 contains 14 residues. Looked up from germline, CDR1 is ENHRY and CDR2 is SYGVKD. Trimming cost V 11 bases and J 2 bases; bases outside gene matches: 7. The CDR3 loop is CAAGGQGATYEQYF. In nucleotides, the CDR3 is TGTGCCGCTGGGGGACAGGGGGCGACCTACGAGCAGTACTTC.

The J gene is TRBJ1-1, the V gene TRBV6-5, with D possibly being TRBD1 (5 bases). Deletions cut 10 bases from V and 7 bases from J, with 19 bases between. Germline V gives CDR1 MNHEY, CDR2 SVGAGI. The CDR3 is 13 residues long. The CDR3 coding sequence is TGTGCCACTATTCCTCGGGGCGCAGGTGAAGCTTTCTTT. It encodes CATIPRGAGEAFF.

This chain uses TRBV2 with TRBJ1-2, with unresolved D. Trimming pared 6 bases from V and 2 bases from J, leaving 22 bases between. Looked up from germline, CDR1 is SNHLY and CDR2 is FYNNEI. This CDR3 spans 17 amino acids. The DNA for the CDR3 is TGTGCCAGCAGACAACCGCTTCGAATAACAAAAAACTATGGCTACACCTTC. The encoded protein is CASRQPLRITKNYGYTF.

This chain links TRBV28 with TRBJ2-7, with 11 bases identical to TRBD2. Per the germline V gene, CDR1 is MDHEN and CDR2 is SYDVKM. The CDR3 length is 17 residues. V gave up 6 bases and J gave up 4 bases; unmatched junction bases: 14. CDR3: CASRPTSGTRVGYEQYF. CDR3 bases: TGTGCCAGCAGACCGACTAGCGGGACAAGGGTGGGATACGAGCAGTACTTC.

The chain carries TRBV7-8 and TRBJ2-3; 9 nucleotides agree with TRBD2. CDR1 SGHVS and CDR2 FQNEAQ come from the germline V gene. Trimming at V came to 3 bases and at J to 1 base, leaving 2 bases not matched to a gene. The CDR3 is made up of 15 amino acids. The CDR3 region has the DNA TGTGCCAGCAGCTTTGCTAGCGGGGGCACAGATACGCAGTATTTT. Translated: CASSFASGGTDTQYF.

In DNA, the CDR3 is TGCAGCGTTGTCGGGACAGGGGGCCACTACGAGCAGTACTTC. This encodes CSVVGTGGHYEQYF. The chain links TRBV29-1 to TRBJ2-7, with 12 nucleotides matching TRBD1. V was clipped by 4 bases and J by 3 bases; unmatched bases: 4. Germline V lookup: CDR1 SQVTM, CDR2 ANQGSEA. The CDR3 length is 14 residues.

V usage is TRBV28 and J usage is TRBJ1-2; unclear D gene. The V gene's germline CDR1 is MDHEN and CDR2 SYDVKM. CDR3 length: 13 amino acids. Trimming shortened V by 6 bases and J by 0 bases, and 8 bases separated the two germline ends. CDR3 in DNA: TGTGCCAGCAGCCTGCAGGCTAACTATGGCTACACCTTC. This encodes CASSLQANYGYTF.

The gene calls are TRBV3-1 (or the pseudogene TRBV3-2) and TRBJ2-6; the match to TRBD2 covers 9 bases. Germline assignment: CDR1 LGHDT and CDR2 YNNKEL (reference sequence). This CDR3 has 17 amino acids. V shed 1 base and J 1 base; nucleotides not matched to a gene: 2. For the CDR3, the DNA is TGTGCCAGCAGCCAAGGGACTAGCGAGTCTGGGGCCAACGTCCTGACTTTC. It specifies CASSQGTSESGANVLTF.

The chain employs TRBV10-3 and TRBJ1-1, with 8 bases matching TRBD1. Losses at the gene ends were 4 bases for V and 2 bases for J; bases not matched to a gene: 9. The CDR3 is 16 residues long. The germline gives CDR1 ENHRY, CDR2 SYGVKD. As DNA, the CDR3 is TGTGCCATCAGTGGCCCGGACAGGGCAACTAACACTGAAGCTTTCTTT. Amino acids: CAISGPDRATNTEAFF.

This sequence joins TRBV7-2 and TRBJ1-4; 11 nucleotides agree with TRBD1. Per the germline V gene, CDR1 is SGHTA and CDR2 is FQGNSA. V shed 5 bases, J shed 8 bases, and the junction held 13 bases outside the gene matches. The CDR3 covers 17 residues. The CDR3 protein is CASSDVPGQGEWEKLFF. The DNA of the CDR3 is TGTGCCAGCAGCGACGTCCCGGGACAGGGGGAATGGGAAAAACTGTTTTTT.

V is TRBV7-3 and J is TRBJ2-3, with 7 nucleotides matching TRBD2. Germline loops: CDR1 SGHTA, CDR2 FQGTGA. V trimming: 4 bases; J trimming: 4 bases; junction bases outside the gene matches: 11. The CDR3 sequence is 16 residues long. CDR3: CASSSELPGGSDTQYF. CDR3 nucleotide sequence: TGTGCCAGCAGCTCGGAACTACCGGGGGGTTCAGATACGCAGTATTTT.

The chain employs TRBV29-1 and TRBJ2-7, with D tentatively TRBD2 (6 bases). Per germline, CDR1 SQVTM and CDR2 ANQGSEA. This CDR3 is built from 13 residues. V gave up 4 bases and J gave up 6 bases, with 16 bases separating them. The CDR3 DNA follows: TGCAGCGTTGCGACTAGGTCACTTAGCGAGCAGTACTTC. Protein sequence: CSVATRSLSEQYF.

This clone was picked up one time. The chain employs TRBV4-1 and TRBJ1-1; D remains ambiguous. The CDR3 is 13 amino acids. Trimming took off 4 bases at V and 5 bases at J, with 11 bases between the two ends. Per germline, CDR1 MGHRA and CDR2 YSYEKL. CDR3: CASSREGGTEAFF. Written as DNA, the CDR3 is TGCGCCAGCAGCCGGGAGGGAGGAACTGAAGCTTTCTTT.

J is TRBJ1-1 and V is TRBV5-6; D may be TRBD1 (6 bases). The CDR3 is 13 residues long. V was cut by 0 bases and J by 10 bases, with 13 bases left in between. Germline CDR1 SGHDT, CDR2 YYEEEE. The CDR3 DNA is TGTGCCAGCAGCTTGGGTACAGGGATTGTAGCTTTCTTT. Translating gives CASSLGTGIVAFF.

The chain recombines TRBV5-1 with TRBJ1-2; D may be TRBD1 (6 bases). The CDR3 extends over 13 amino acids. CDR1 SGHRS and CDR2 YFSETQ come from the germline V gene. V lost 3 bases and J lost 3, with 9 bases in between. In nucleotides, the CDR3 is TGCGCCAGCAGCTCTGCAGGGGACTATGGCTACACCTTC. It translates to CASSSAGDYGYTF.

This clone was recorded once. The rearrangement links TRBV7-3 to TRBJ2-1, with 8 bases fitting TRBD1. Germline values: CDR1 SGHTA, CDR2 FQGTGA. CDR3 length: 14 residues. The trim removed 5 bases at V and 12 bases at J, leaving 12 bases unmatched. The CDR3 region has the DNA TGTGCCAGCAGCGATCAAGGGGGGACAGGCTTGCAGTTCTTC. It specifies CASSDQGGTGLQFF. The full variable domain, rest sourced from reference TRBV7-3 and TRBJ2-1, is GAGVSQTPSNKVTEKGKYVELRCDPISGHTALYWYRQSLGQGPEFLIYFQGTGAADDSGLPNDRFFAVRPEGSVSTLKIQRTERGDSAVYLCASSDQGGTGLQFFGPGTRLTVL.

The genes are TRBV5-1 and TRBJ1-4; 11 bases match TRBD1. Trimming took 2 bases from V and 5 from J; bases not matched to a gene: 11. The V gene's germline CDR1 is SGHRS and CDR2 YFSETQ. The CDR3 spans 18 residues. CDR3 protein: CASSLHTPGQGVNEKLFF. The CDR3 bases are TGCGCCAGCAGCTTACACACGCCGGGACAGGGGGTAAATGAAAAACTGTTTTTT.

This clone was seen only once. The genes are TRBV19 and TRBJ1-5; 9 bases map to TRBD1. Trimming at V came to 2 bases and at J to 7 bases, leaving 9 bases not matched to a gene. Germline CDR1 is LNHDA and CDR2 is SQIVND (reference sequence). The CDR3 runs to 16 residues. CDR3 sequence: CASSISLTGGRQPQHF. In nucleotides, the CDR3 is TGTGCCAGTAGTATATCCTTGACAGGGGGTAGGCAGCCCCAGCATTTT.

V gene TRBV30 combines with J gene TRBJ1-1, with D possibly being TRBD1 (6 bases). CDR3 length: 14 amino acids. The ends were cut back, 0 bases at V and 5 bases at J, with 13 bases in the middle. Germline CDR1 reads GTSNPN; CDR2 reads SVGIG (reference sequence). The CDR3 nucleotides are TGTGCCTGGAGTGTACTCAGGGGAGTAACTGAAGCTTTCTTT. Its translation is CAWSVLRGVTEAFF.

The chain combines TRBV7-3 with TRBJ2-3; tentatively, D is TRBD2 (7 bases). This CDR3 is 15 amino acids long. CDR1 and CDR2 (germline): SGHTA, FQGTGA. V shed 5 bases and J shed 6 bases, with 18 bases lying between them. In DNA, the CDR3 is TGTGCCAGCAGCCCCGAAGGGGGAGGGGTGGATACGCAGTATTTT. Its protein is CASSPEGGGVDTQYF.

The chain joins TRBV7-9 to TRBJ1-2; D gene unclear. The germline V gene has CDR1 SEHNR and CDR2 FQNEAQ (reference sequence). The V end was cut by 6 bases, the J end by 4 bases, with 18 bases between. The CDR3 covers 15 residues. The CDR3 here is CASRTRAPDGYGYTF. Here the CDR3 DNA reads TGTGCCAGCAGGACCCGGGCCCCAGACGGCTATGGCTACACCTTC.

The CDR3 here is CASSGDGSSGNTIYF. CDR3 DNA sequence: TGTGCCAGCAGCGGGGACGGCTCCTCTGGAAACACCATATATTTT. The chain joins TRBV6-5 to TRBJ1-3; a possible D gene is TRBD1 (5 bases). V gave up 6 bases and J gave up 0 bases, with 12 bases separating them. Germline lookup yields CDR1 MNHEY and CDR2 SVGAGI. This CDR3 has 15 amino acids.

V gene TRBV4-1 combines with J gene TRBJ2-7; no clear D. The CDR3 runs to 13 residues. V shed 0 bases and J shed 3 bases, with 6 bases lying between them. In germline, CDR1 is MGHRA, CDR2 YSYEKL. CDR3 in amino acids: CASSQETVYEQYF. The CDR3 DNA reads TGCGCCAGCAGCCAAGAGACGGTCTACGAGCAGTACTTC.